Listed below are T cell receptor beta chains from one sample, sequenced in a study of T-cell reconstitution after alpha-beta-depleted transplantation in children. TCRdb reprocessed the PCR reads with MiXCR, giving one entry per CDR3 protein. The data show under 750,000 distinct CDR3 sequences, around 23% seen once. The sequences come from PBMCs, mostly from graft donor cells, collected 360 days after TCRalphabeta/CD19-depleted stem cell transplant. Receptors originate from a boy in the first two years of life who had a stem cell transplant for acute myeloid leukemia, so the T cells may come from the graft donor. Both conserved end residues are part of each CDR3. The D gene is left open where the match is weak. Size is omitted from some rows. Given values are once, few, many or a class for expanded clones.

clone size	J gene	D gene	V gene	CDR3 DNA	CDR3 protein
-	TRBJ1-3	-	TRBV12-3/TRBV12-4	TGTGCCAACTCCGGCCGGGAAGCTGGAAACACCATATATTTT	CANSGREAGNTIYF
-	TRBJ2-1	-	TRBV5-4	TGTGCCAGCAGGCCGAGGGGTCCAAGCTCCTACAATGAGCAGTTCTTC	CASRPRGPSSYNEQFF
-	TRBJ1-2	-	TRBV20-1	TGCAGTGCTGGCCCGGGGGGGAACTATGGCTACACCTTC	CSAGPGGNYGYTF
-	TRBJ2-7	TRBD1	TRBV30	TGTGCCTGGACTAGGGACAGGGGTTACGAGCAGTACTTC	CAWTRDRGYEQYF
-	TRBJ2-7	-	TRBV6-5	TGTGCCAGCAGTTACTTTAGACCGCCGAGCTCCTACGAGCAGTACTTC	CASSYFRPPSSYEQYF
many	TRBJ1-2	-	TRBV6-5	TGTGCCAGCTCGGGGAACTATGGCTACACCTTC	CASSGNYGYTF
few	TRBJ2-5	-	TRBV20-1	TGCAGTGCTAGAGATGGCAGGCAAGAGACCCAGTACTTC	CSARDGRQETQYF
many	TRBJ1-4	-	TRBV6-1	TGTGCCAGCAGCAACTGGACAGACGCTAATGAAAAACTGTTTTTT	CASSNWTDANEKLFF
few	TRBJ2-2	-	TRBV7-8	TGTGCCAGCAGCTTAGCACTAGCAGGCACCGGGGAGCTGTTTTTT	CASSLALAGTGELFF
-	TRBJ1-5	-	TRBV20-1	TGCAGTGCTAGTCGTGGACGGATTAATCAGCCCCAGCATTTT	CSASRGRINQPQHF
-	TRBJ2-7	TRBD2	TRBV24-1	TGTGCCACCGGCGGGAGCTCCTACGAGCAGTACTTC	CATGGSSYEQYF
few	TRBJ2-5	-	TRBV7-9	TGTGCCAGCAAGGGCCAGTACCAAGAGACCCAGTACTTC	CASKGQYQETQYF
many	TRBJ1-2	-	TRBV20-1	TGCAGTGCCGCCCGGGACATTAACTATGGCTACACCTTC	CSAARDINYGYTF
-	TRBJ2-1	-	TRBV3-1	TGTGCCAGCAGCCAAGGATGGCGGAGCTCCTACAATGAGCAGTTCTTC	CASSQGWRSSYNEQFF
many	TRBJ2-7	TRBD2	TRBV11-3	TGTGCCAGCAGCTTAGAAACTAGCGGATACTACGAGCAGTACTTC	CASSLETSGYYEQYF
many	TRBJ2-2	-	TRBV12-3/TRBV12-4	TGTGCCAGCAGTTTACCCACAGGGCCCGGGGAGCTGTTTTTT	CASSLPTGPGELFF
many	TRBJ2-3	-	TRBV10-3	TGTGCCATCAATCCGACAGGCGAGTGGGATACGCAGTATTTT	CAINPTGEWDTQYF
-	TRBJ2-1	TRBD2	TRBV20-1	TGCTGTGCTAGAGTCGGTGTGACGCCTAGCGGTTACAATGAGCAGTTCTTC	CCARVGVTPSGYNEQFF
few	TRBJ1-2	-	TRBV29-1	TGCAGCGTTGTTGCGGGGGTTAAGGGCTACACCTTC	CSVVAGVKGYTF
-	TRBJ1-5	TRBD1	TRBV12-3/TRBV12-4	TGTGCCAGCACCCTCAGGGGACACCAGGGGGCGGGAAGCAATCAGCCCCAGCATTTT	CASTLRGHQGAGSNQPQHF
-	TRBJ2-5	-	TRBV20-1	TGCAGTCCTCGACGGGGAGAAGAGACCCAGTACTTC	CSPRRGEETQYF
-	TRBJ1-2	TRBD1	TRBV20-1	TGCAGTGCTAGAGTGACAGGGGCGGGCTATGGCTACACCTTC	CSARVTGAGYGYTF
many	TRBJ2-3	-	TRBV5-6	TGTGCCAGCAGCTTGGGCTCTACAACAGATACGCAGTATTTT	CASSLGSTTDTQYF
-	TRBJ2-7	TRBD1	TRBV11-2	TGTGCCAGCAGCCCAGATTCCGGACAGGGGTCGAGTGACGAGCAGTACTTC	CASSPDSGQGSSDEQYF
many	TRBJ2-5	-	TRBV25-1	TGTGCCAGCAGTGAAGCGGGGTTGGAGACCCAGTACTTC	CASSEAGLETQYF
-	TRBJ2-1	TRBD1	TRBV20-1	TGCAGTGCTAGCTCCAATAGAAAGGGGGCAAGAAGTCCAAACAATGAGCAGTTCTTC	CSASSNRKGARSPNNEQFF